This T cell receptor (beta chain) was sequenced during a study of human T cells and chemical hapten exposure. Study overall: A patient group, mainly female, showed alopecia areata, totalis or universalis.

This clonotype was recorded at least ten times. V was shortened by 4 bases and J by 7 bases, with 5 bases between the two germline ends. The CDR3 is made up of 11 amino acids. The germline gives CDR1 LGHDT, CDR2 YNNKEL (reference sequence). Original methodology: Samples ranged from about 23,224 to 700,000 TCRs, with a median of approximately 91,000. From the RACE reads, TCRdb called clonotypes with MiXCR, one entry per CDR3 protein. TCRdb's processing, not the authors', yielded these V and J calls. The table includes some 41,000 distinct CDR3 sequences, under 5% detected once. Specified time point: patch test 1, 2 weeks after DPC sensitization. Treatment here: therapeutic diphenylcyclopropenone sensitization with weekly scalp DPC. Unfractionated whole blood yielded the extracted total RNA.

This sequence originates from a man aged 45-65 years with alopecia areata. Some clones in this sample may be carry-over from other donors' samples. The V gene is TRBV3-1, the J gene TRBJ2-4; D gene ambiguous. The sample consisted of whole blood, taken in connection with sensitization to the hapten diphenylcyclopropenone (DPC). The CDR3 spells CASSRFNIQYF. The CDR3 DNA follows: TGTGCCAGCAGCCGGTTTAACATTCAGTACTTC.